The 7 T cell receptor beta chains below all came from one sample that was sequenced in a study of T cell repertoires in cytomegalovirus infection. Using its own MiXCR run on the reads, TCRdb lists one record per CDR3 protein. The data hold 380,000 or so distinct CDR3 sequences, with about 32% observed a single time. The antigens these receptors bind are not known. The material sequenced was cultured PBMCs, taken from culture after CMV antigen stimulation. The origin of the receptors is a human donor in good health (CMV status not recorded). Some clones in this sample may be carry-over from other donors' samples.

This clonotype was seen only a few times. The chain carries TRBV19 and TRBJ2-5, with 9 bases that match TRBD2. This CDR3 region has 17 residues. From germline, CDR1 is LNHDA and CDR2 SQIVND (reference sequence). With 6 bases clipped from V and 1 base from J, the junction kept 12 bases outside the gene matches. The DNA of the CDR3 is TGTGCCAGTAGCCACGAAGCATTAGCGGGAGTCCAAGAGACCCAGTACTTC. This encodes CASSHEALAGVQETQYF.

This sequence joins TRBV19 and TRBJ2-3; D call uncertain. The CDR3 runs 14 residues. CDR1 is LNHDA, CDR2 SQIVND, per germline (reference sequence). The ends were cut back, 3 bases at V and 6 bases at J, with 13 bases in the middle. CDR3 DNA sequence: TGTGCCAGTAGTATCGCACAGCGTAAGGATACGCAGTATTTT. Translation: CASSIAQRKDTQYF.

This clonotype turned up a few times. The chain has TRBV18 and TRBJ1-5; 10 bases are shared with TRBD1. This CDR3 has 16 amino acids. CDR1 KGHSH and CDR2 LQKENI come from the germline V gene. V shed 2 bases, J shed 6 bases, and the junction held 7 bases outside the gene matches. CDR3: CASSPMGQGIVQPQHF. For the CDR3, the DNA is TGTGCCAGCTCACCAATGGGACAGGGGATCGTTCAGCCCCAGCATTTT.

J is TRBJ2-7 and V is TRBV6-2 or TRBV6-3; 9 bases are a match to TRBD1. Trimming at V came to 2 bases and at J to 2 bases, leaving 7 bases not matched to a gene. Germline CDR1 reads MNHEY; CDR2 reads SVGEGT. The CDR3 is 16 amino acids. The CDR3 DNA sequence: TGTGCCAGCAGTTACCGAGGGACAGGGACTACCTACGAGCAGTACTTC. Amino acids: CASSYRGTGTTYEQYF.

This clonotype has just a few counts. The chain is built from TRBV6-5 and TRBJ2-3; a weak D match, TRBD1 (6 bases). Germline V gives CDR1 MNHEY, CDR2 SVGAGI. CDR3 length equals 15 residues. V lost 6 bases and J 2 bases, leaving 15 bases between the germline ends. The CDR3 DNA sequence: TGTGCCAGCAGACCACAGGGTCTTCCCACAGATACGCAGTATTTT. Translated: CASRPQGLPTDTQYF.

Details on this clonotype: This could be a read error, since a much larger clone is one nucleotide away. V usage is TRBV7-2 and J usage is TRBJ2-1; 7 bases are a match to TRBD1. The J call is doubtful: the DNA matches TRBJ2-7 better. The CDR3 covers 16 residues. Germline V lookup: CDR1 SGHTA, CDR2 FQGNSA. The CDR3 DNA is TGTGCCAGCAGCTTGTCAACCGGGACAGTCTACAATGAGCAGTACTTC. Residues: CASSLSTGTVYNEQYF.

The CDR3 region has the DNA TGTGCCAGCAGTTATCGACAGGAACTTTACTATGGCTACACCTTC. Protein: CASSYRQELYYGYTF. The J gene is TRBJ1-2, the V gene TRBV6-5; D possibly corresponds to TRBD1 (6 bases). Trimming cost V 3 bases and J 3 bases, with 14 bases left between them. The CDR3 has 15 residues. The germline gives CDR1 MNHEY, CDR2 SVGAGI.